These 32 T cell receptor beta chains came from one sample sequenced in a study of blood T cell repertoires in COVID-19. Measured with immunoSEQ multiplex PCR; TCRdb has only the in-frame clones, and not every one. Of over 65,000 clones listed, about 80% were seen once; the top ten hold about 16%. The sequencing input was peripheral blood. Receptors originate from a man older than 75 with active COVID-19.

The chain combines TRBV6-5 with TRBJ2-3; TRBD1 is a possible D gene (6 bases). CDR1 and CDR2 (germline): MNHEY, SVGAGI. With 4 bases removed from V and 2 bases from J, the gap between germline ends came to 16 bases. This CDR3 is 16 amino acids long. CDR3 in amino acids: CASSSLGTFLTDTQYF. CDR3 coding DNA: TGTGCCAGCAGTTCTCTGGGGACATTCCTCACAGATACGCAGTATTTT.

The sample holds a few counts of this clone. CDR3 nucleotide sequence: TGCGCCAGCACCGGCCCGGGAACGAACACTGAAGCTTTCTTT. This sequence encodes CASTGPGTNTEAFF. This chain connects TRBV5-1 to TRBJ1-1; D uncertain. Between the trimmed V and J ends, which lost 6 bases and 1 base, there was a span of 13 bases. The CDR3 covers 14 residues. CDR1 is SGHRS, CDR2 YFSETQ, per germline.

V and J are TRBV28 and TRBJ2-1; the match to TRBD2 covers 10 bases. With 6 bases clipped from V and 6 bases from J, the junction kept 14 bases outside the gene matches. Germline CDR1 MDHEN, CDR2 SYDVKM. The CDR3 is made up of 17 amino acids. The CDR3 loop is CASREGAPSGRVNEQFF. The CDR3 DNA reads as TGTGCCAGCAGAGAGGGGGCGCCTAGCGGGAGAGTCAATGAGCAGTTCTTC.

The table lists this clone with a few counts. CDR3 loop: CASTWGSGYEQYF. Here the CDR3 DNA reads TGTGCCAGCACCTGGGGTAGCGGATACGAGCAGTACTTC. The chain carries TRBV7-2 and TRBJ2-7, with D perhaps TRBD2 (6 bases). CDR1 SGHTA and CDR2 FQGNSA come from the germline V gene. The ends were cut back, 7 bases at V and 4 bases at J, with 14 bases in the middle. There are 13 residues in the CDR3.

The gene calls are TRBV28 and TRBJ1-4; 8 bases are shared with TRBD1. The CDR3 runs 15 residues. J was trimmed by 8 bases and V by 6 bases; bases with no gene match: 11. Germline CDR1 and CDR2: MDHEN and SYDVKM. In DNA, the CDR3 is TGTGCCAGCAGCCGGAGCTCTCAGGGGGCAGAAAAACTGTTTTTT. Translation gives CASSRSSQGAEKLFF.

This clone was observed a handful of times. The gene calls are TRBV18 and TRBJ2-7; tentatively, D is TRBD1 (5 bases). The CDR3 has 15 residues. The V end was cut by 0 bases, the J end by 2 bases, with 11 bases between. The germline CDR1 and CDR2 sequences are KGHSH and LQKENI. The CDR3 nucleotides are TGTGCCAGCTCACCACCGGCAGGGCCGACCTACGAGCAGTACTTC. Protein product: CASSPPAGPTYEQYF.

This chain uses TRBV19 with TRBJ2-7; TRBD1 might be the D (5 bases). Germline lookup yields CDR1 LNHDA and CDR2 SQIVND (reference sequence). This CDR3 comprises 13 residues. The ends were cut back, 5 bases at V and 2 bases at J, with 10 bases in the middle. CDR3 nucleotide sequence: TGTGCCAGTAGTCGCGACAGAACCTACGAGCAGTACTTC. As protein: CASSRDRTYEQYF.

The chain employs TRBV7-8 and TRBJ1-1, with 11 nucleotides matching TRBD1. V lost 1 base to trimming and J lost 11 bases; unmatched junction nucleotides: 6. CDR1 SGHVS and CDR2 FQNEAQ come from the germline V gene. The CDR3 extends over 14 amino acids. CDR3 region: CASSLVGQGASAFF. CDR3 nucleotide sequence: TGTGCCAGCAGCTTAGTAGGACAGGGGGCGTCGGCTTTCTTT.

The chain uses TRBV6-1 and TRBJ2-1, with 7 bases matching TRBD1. Trimming at V came to 4 bases and at J to 0 bases, leaving 6 bases not matched to a gene. The germline CDR1 and CDR2 sequences are MNHNS and SASEGT. CDR3 length equals 16 residues. DNA of the CDR3: TGTGCCAGCAGTGGTCGGACAGGCAGCTCCTACAATGAGCAGTTCTTC. It yields the protein CASSGRTGSSYNEQFF.

Only a few counts were recorded for this clone. J is TRBJ2-6 and V is TRBV9; 8 bases match TRBD2. The CDR3 has 17 amino acids. Per germline, CDR1 SGDLS and CDR2 YYNGEE. Germline trimming cut 3 bases from V and 0 bases from J; bases unmatched to any gene: 5. CDR3 sequence reads: CASSGREGVSGANVLTF. The CDR3 DNA follows: TGTGCCAGCAGCGGACGGGAGGGGGTCTCTGGGGCCAACGTCCTGACTTTC.

The genes are TRBV2 and TRBJ2-7; 8 bases map to TRBD1. The germline CDR1 and CDR2 sequences are SNHLY and FYNNEI. The V gene end was trimmed by 5 bases and the J gene end by 2 bases; junction bases not matched to a gene: 5. CDR3 length: 14 amino acids. In nucleotides, the CDR3 is TGTGCCAGCAGTCCCGGGACAGGAGCCTACGAGCAGTACTTC. Translating gives CASSPGTGAYEQYF. The entire variable domain, with the rest obtained from reference TRBV2 and TRBJ2-7, is as follows: EPEVTQTPSHQVTQMGQEVILRCVPISNHLYFYWYRQILGQKVEFLVSFYNNEISEKSEIFDDQFSVERPDGSNFTLKIRSTKLEDSAMYFCASSPGTGAYEQYFGPGTRLTVT.

The chain joins TRBV5-1 to TRBJ2-5; no clear D gene. Germline assignment: CDR1 SGHRS and CDR2 YFSETQ. The CDR3 is made up of 15 amino acids. The V end was cut by 0 bases, the J end by 0 bases, with 9 bases between. CDR3 bases: TGCGCCAGCAGCTTGGGCACAGCTTACCAAGAGACCCAGTACTTC. It codes for CASSLGTAYQETQYF.

Only a few counts were recorded for this clone. The rearrangement uses TRBV7-2 and TRBJ2-1; TRBD1 matches 7 bases. Germline V gene lookup returns CDR1 SGHTA and CDR2 FQGNSA. Losses at the gene ends were 5 bases for V and 8 bases for J; bases not matched to a gene: 12. The CDR3 loop spans 15 amino acids. CDR3 sequence (DNA): TGTGCCAGCAGCCCCCGGACAGGCCAAAGGGATGAGCAGTTCTTC. This encodes CASSPRTGQRDEQFF.

The gene calls are TRBV3-1 (or the pseudogene TRBV3-2) and TRBJ2-3; 7 bases line up with TRBD2. V trimming: 4 bases; J trimming: 1 base; junction bases outside the gene matches: 8. CDR1 is LGHDT and CDR2 is YNNKEL in the germline V gene (reference sequence). The CDR3 is 16 residues long. The CDR3 sequence is CASSRRWAGGTDTQYF. In DNA form, the CDR3 reads TGTGCCAGCAGCCGGAGGTGGGCGGGAGGCACAGATACGCAGTATTTT.

This clone was seen just once. V usage is TRBV28 and J usage is TRBJ2-3, with 7 bases fitting TRBD1. Trimming took 5 bases from V and 5 from J; bases not matched to a gene: 10. Germline CDR1 and CDR2: MDHEN and SYDVKM. The CDR3 is made up of 15 amino acids. In DNA, the CDR3 is TGTGCCAGCAGTCCCCCTGGACAGGCCCGAGATACGCAGTATTTT. This sequence encodes CASSPPGQARDTQYF.

The V and J genes are TRBV5-6 and TRBJ1-1; D is perhaps TRBD1 (6 bases). V was clipped by 1 base and J by 6 bases, with 13 bases between them. CDR3 length equals 14 residues. Germline CDR1 SGHDT, CDR2 YYEEEE. DNA for the CDR3: TGTGCCAGCAGCTTGTACCAGGGGTGGTCTGAAGCTTTCTTT. Protein product: CASSLYQGWSEAFF.

The sample holds a few counts of this clone. This chain connects TRBV5-1 to TRBJ1-4; the D is unclear. Trimming took 3 bases from V and 5 from J, leaving 14 bases between them. The CDR3 spans 15 residues. Germline V gives CDR1 SGHRS, CDR2 YFSETQ. The CDR3 sequence: CASSSAGVQNEKLFF. CDR3 in DNA: TGCGCCAGCAGCTCGGCGGGAGTTCAAAATGAAAAACTGTTTTTT. The full variable domain, in which reference TRBV5-1 and TRBJ1-4 provide the parts outside the CDR3, is KAGVTQTPRYLIKTRGQQVTLSCSPISGHRSVSWYQQTPGQGLQFLFEYFSETQRNKGNFPGRFSGRQFSNSRSEMNVSTLELGDSALYLCASSSAGVQNEKLFFGSGTQLSVL.

The rearrangement links TRBV14 to TRBJ2-7; no clear D gene. This CDR3 contains 14 residues. The V and J ends lost 3 bases and 6 bases respectively, with 15 bases between them. CDR1 is SGHDN and CDR2 is FVKESK in the germline V gene. As DNA, the CDR3 is TGTGCCAGCAGCCAGTCCAATAGTGTCCGCGAGCAGTACTTC. The encoded protein is CASSQSNSVREQYF.

This chain uses TRBV7-2 with TRBJ1-5; TRBD1 matches at 11 bases. The CDR3 contains 15 residues. V lost 5 bases and J lost 7; bases outside the gene matches: 7. In germline, CDR1 is SGHTA, CDR2 FQGNSA. In DNA, the CDR3 is TGTGCCAGCAGCCTGGGACAGGGGGGAATACAGCCCCAGCATTTT. This gives the protein CASSLGQGGIQPQHF.

This sequence joins TRBV7-8 and TRBJ2-7; possible D gene TRBD2, 6 bases. CDR3 size: 15 residues. CDR1 and CDR2 (germline): SGHVS, FQNEAQ. The germline V and J ends were trimmed by 2 bases and 1 base, with 12 bases remaining between them. The CDR3 nucleotides are TGTGCCAGCAGCTTAAGCCCGGGGGAGTCCTACGAGCAGTACTTC. Protein: CASSLSPGESYEQYF.

This chain links TRBV20-1 with TRBJ1-1, with a possible D match to TRBD1 (5 bases). Trimming removed 3 bases at V and 2 bases at J, with 13 bases between. Germline loops: CDR1 DFQATT, CDR2 SNEGSKA (reference sequence). This CDR3 has 14 residues. The CDR3 nucleotides are TGCAGTGCTAGTATAGGGGCCCGAAACACTGAAGCTTTCTTT. Translated, it gives CSASIGARNTEAFF.

The chain links TRBV7-2 to TRBJ1-2; no reliable D call. This CDR3 is 14 amino acids long. The V and J ends lost 1 base and 6 bases respectively, with 12 bases between them. Per germline, CDR1 SGHTA and CDR2 FQGNSA. The CDR3 loop reads CASSLVAIWDGYTF. The CDR3 coding sequence is TGTGCCAGCAGCTTAGTAGCTATATGGGATGGCTACACCTTC.

On this clone itself: This CDR3 is also generated by other DNA sequences in the sample. The chain is built from TRBV6-4 and TRBJ1-1, with D unresolved. The CDR3 is made up of 13 amino acids. Germline CDR1 reads MRHNA; CDR2 reads SNTAGT. V was pared by 5 bases and J by 1 base, with 8 bases between. CDR3: CASSFQENTEAFF. The CDR3 nucleotides read TGTGCCAGCAGTTTCCAGGAGAACACTGAAGCTTTCTTT.

This sequence joins TRBV5-4 and TRBJ1-3; TRBD1 agrees at 10 bases. CDR3 length equals 15 residues. Germline V gene sequence: CDR1 SGHNT, CDR2 YYREEE (reference sequence). The J segment lost 0 bases and the V segment lost 3 bases, leaving 0 bases of the junction unmatched. DNA for the CDR3: TGTGCCAGCAGCTGGGACAGGGGCTCTGGAAACACCATATATTTT. Translation: CASSWDRGSGNTIYF.

V usage is TRBV27 and J usage is TRBJ2-3; D is perhaps TRBD1 (5 bases). CDR1 is MNHEY and CDR2 is SMNVEV in the germline V gene (reference sequence). Trimming pared 0 bases from V and 5 bases from J, leaving 12 bases between. This CDR3 is 15 amino acids long. The CDR3 DNA sequence: TGTGCCAGCAGTTTATCGCTAAGGGGAATAGATACGCAGTATTTT. It translates to CASSLSLRGIDTQYF.

CDR3 coding DNA: TGTGCCAGCAGTTTATTAACCCTGGCGGGACAGGGGGCTGAAGCTTTCTTT. Residues: CASSLLTLAGQGAEAFF. V usage is TRBV28 and J usage is TRBJ1-1; 11 positions agree with TRBD1. In germline, CDR1 is MDHEN, CDR2 SYDVKM. This CDR3 is 17 amino acids long. V was clipped by 1 base and J by 6 bases; unmatched bases: 10.

The V call is TRBV6-2 or TRBV6-3, the J call TRBJ1-1; 9 bases align to TRBD1. Germline V lookup: CDR1 MNHEY, CDR2 SVGEGT. The junction had 0 bases not matched to a gene; V was cut back by 2 bases and J by 5 bases. CDR3 length: 13 residues. CDR3 sequence reads: CASSYGQGTEAFF. CDR3 coding DNA: TGTGCCAGCAGTTACGGACAGGGGACTGAAGCTTTCTTT.

V gene TRBV6-6 combines with J gene TRBJ2-7; tentatively, D is TRBD2 (5 bases). Germline CDR1 reads MNHNY; CDR2 reads SVGAGI (reference sequence). The CDR3 is 15 amino acids. The V and J ends lost 0 bases and 2 bases respectively, with 11 bases between them. The CDR3 DNA is TGTGCCAGCAGTTACTCGCGTTACGGGGCCTACGAGCAGTACTTC. Protein product: CASSYSRYGAYEQYF.

V usage is TRBV6-6 and J usage is TRBJ2-1; 14 nucleotides match TRBD2. Looked up from germline, CDR1 is MNHNY and CDR2 is SVGAGI (reference sequence). V dropped 5 bases and J dropped 4; count of bases not matched to a gene: 4. The length of the CDR3 is 16 residues. CDR3 nucleotides: TGTGCCAGCAGTGCCGGGACTAGCGGGGGATACAATGAGCAGTTCTTC. Translating it yields CASSAGTSGGYNEQFF.

The rearrangement uses TRBV24-1 and TRBJ2-5; TRBD2 matches 7 bases. The CDR3 length is 13 residues. V dropped 4 bases and J dropped 5; count of bases not matched to a gene: 3. Germline V gene data show CDR1 as KGHDR and CDR2 as SFDVKD. In DNA, the CDR3 is TGTGCCACCAGTGAGGGAGGGCGGGAGACCCAGTACTTC. Encoded protein: CATSEGGRETQYF.

The CDR3 nucleotides read TGTGCCAGCAGCTTAGATGGGGGGGCAGGAGTCGTTGATACGCAGTATTTT. Protein: CASSLDGGAGVVDTQYF. V is TRBV7-8 and J is TRBJ2-3; TRBD2 is a possible D gene (7 bases). Germline loops: CDR1 SGHVS, CDR2 FQNEAQ. V was shortened by 1 base and J by 6 bases, with 20 bases between the two germline ends. The CDR3 covers 17 residues.

This clone was detected a few times. The gene calls are TRBV5-4 and TRBJ1-2, with D perhaps TRBD1 (5 bases). CDR1 and CDR2 (germline): SGHNT, YYREEE (reference sequence). This CDR3 is built from 15 residues. Between the trimmed V and J ends, which lost 1 base and 4 bases, there was a span of 14 bases. The CDR3 loop reads CASSLIQGSVYGYTF. CDR3 nucleotides: TGTGCCAGCAGCTTGATTCAGGGAAGTGTCTATGGCTACACCTTC. The full variable domain, its missing parts supplied by reference TRBV5-4 and TRBJ1-2, is ETGVTQSPTHLIKTRGQQVTLRCSSQSGHNTVSWYQQALGQGPQFIFQYYREEENGRGNFPPRFSGLQFPNYSSELNVNALELDDSALYLCASSLIQGSVYGYTFGSGTRLTVV.